The 13 T cell receptor beta chains below were found in one sample sequenced in a study of cytomegalovirus exposure and HLA in healthy donors. 13 Jbeta primers and 60 Vbeta primers were used for the PCR. Some clones are missing from TCRdb's copy, which holds only in-frame ones; the method was immunoSEQ multiplex PCR. The sample contains about 120,000 clones, over 60% of which appear only once. Source material: PBMCs. The receptors were gathered from a man aged 30 to 39 in good health and CMV-seropositive.

J is TRBJ2-5 and V is TRBV5-4; 11 bases are shared with TRBD2. The CDR3 runs to 18 residues. Germline trimming cut 1 base from V and 1 base from J; bases unmatched to any gene: 9. Germline V CDR1 and CDR2: SGHNT, YYREEE (reference sequence). The CDR3 spells CASSLNRASGGLQETQYF. CDR3 bases: TGTGCCAGCAGCTTGAATCGCGCTAGCGGGGGGCTCCAAGAGACCCAGTACTTC.

In this sample, this clone turned up a few times. The chain joins TRBV28 to TRBJ2-5, with a possible D match to TRBD1 (6 bases). V lost 6 bases to trimming and J lost 5 bases, with 16 bases between them. Germline loops: CDR1 MDHEN, CDR2 SYDVKM. This CDR3 is built from 14 residues. CDR3 amino acids: CASREGGRGETQYF. The DNA of the CDR3 is TGTGCCAGCAGAGAGGGTGGAAGGGGGGAGACCCAGTACTTC. The variable domain in full, completed from reference TRBV28 and TRBJ2-5, reads DVKVTQSSRYLVKRTGEKVFLECVQDMDHENMFWYRQDPGLGLRLIYFSYDVKMKEKGDIPEGYSVSREKKERFSLILESASTNQTSMYLCASREGGRGETQYFGPGTRLLVL.

The chain joins TRBV7-6 to TRBJ2-2; the match to TRBD1 covers 9 bases. This CDR3 has 18 residues. From germline, CDR1 is SGHVS and CDR2 FNYEAQ. V lost 0 bases and J lost 6; bases outside the gene matches: 11. Here the CDR3 DNA reads TGTGCCAGCAGCTTAGCGCTACAGGGGGCGCCCATCCCCGGGGAGCTGTTTTTT. Amino acids: CASSLALQGAPIPGELFF. Using reference TRBV7-6 and TRBJ2-2 for the parts outside the CDR3, the full variable domain is GAGVSQSPRYKVTKRGQDVALRCDPISGHVSLYWYRQALGQGPEFLTYFNYEAQQDKSGLPNDRFSAERPEGSISTLTIQRTEQRDSAMYRCASSLALQGAPIPGELFFGEGSRLTVL.

The chain joins TRBV30 to TRBJ1-5, with D unclear. The CDR3 consists of 13 residues. V was pared by 3 bases and J by 0 bases, with 6 bases between. From germline, CDR1 is GTSNPN and CDR2 SVGIG (reference sequence). CDR3 loop: CAWSLASNQPQHF. The CDR3 nucleotides are TGTGCCTGGAGCCTAGCTAGCAATCAGCCCCAGCATTTT.

This chain links TRBV28 with TRBJ1-1; 7 nucleotides line up with TRBD1. J lost 11 bases, V lost 5 bases, and 11 bases had no gene match. Germline V gene data show CDR1 as MDHEN and CDR2 as SYDVKM. The CDR3 is 13 amino acids. CDR3 in amino acids: CASSVDRVGGAFF. DNA of the CDR3: TGTGCCAGCAGTGTAGACAGGGTGGGGGGCGCTTTCTTT.

The rearrangement links TRBV27 to TRBJ2-4; 10 bases fit TRBD1. This CDR3 spans 15 amino acids. J was trimmed by 6 bases and V by 6 bases; bases with no gene match: 8. Germline assignment: CDR1 MNHEY and CDR2 SMNVEV (reference sequence). DNA of the CDR3: TGTGCCAGCAGCTCGTGGGACAGGGGCTCAAACATTCAGTACTTC. Translating it yields CASSSWDRGSNIQYF.

The chain couples TRBV6-5 to TRBJ1-1; 7 bases fit TRBD1. This CDR3 comprises 14 residues. Trimming cost V 6 bases and J 1 base; bases outside gene matches: 5. Germline V CDR1 and CDR2: MNHEY, SVGAGI. CDR3 sequence: CASSDRATNTEAFF. The CDR3, as DNA: TGTGCCAGCAGCGACAGGGCGACGAACACTGAAGCTTTCTTT.

This chain connects TRBV19 to TRBJ2-1; D is unclear. Looked up from germline, CDR1 is LNHDA and CDR2 is SQIVND (reference sequence). V dropped 5 bases and J dropped 10 bases, with 9 bases sitting between them. The length of the CDR3 is 11 residues. CDR3 in DNA: TGTGCCAGTAGTCGCGGAGACGAGCAGTTCTTC. Translation gives CASSRGDEQFF.

The CDR3 bases are TGTGCCTGGAGTGTAGGGCAGGGGAATTCACCCCTCCACTTT. Translated: CAWSVGQGNSPLHF. V and J are TRBV30 and TRBJ1-6, with a tentative D call TRBD1 (6 bases). CDR1 is GTSNPN and CDR2 is SVGIG in the germline V gene (reference sequence). CDR3 length: 14 residues. V shed 0 bases and J shed 7 bases, with 10 bases lying between them.

In this sample, this clone turned up once. The chain couples TRBV4-1 to TRBJ2-3; 12 nucleotides match TRBD2. Trimming took 3 bases from V and 1 from J; bases not matched to a gene: 2. The CDR3 loop spans 16 amino acids. Germline V CDR1 and CDR2: MGHRA, YSYEKL. This CDR3 is CASSQRTSGGTDTQYF. The CDR3 DNA sequence: TGCGCCAGCAGCCAGAGGACTAGCGGGGGCACAGATACGCAGTATTTT.

This clone was counted a few times. The gene calls are TRBV5-1 and TRBJ2-7; maybe TRBD1 (6 bases). This CDR3 is 13 amino acids long. Trimming shortened V by 4 bases and J by 6 bases, and 14 bases separated the two germline ends. CDR1 is SGHRS, CDR2 YFSETQ, per germline. Written as DNA, the CDR3 is TGCGCCAGCAGCAACACAGGGTACACCGAGCAGTACTTC. Residues: CASSNTGYTEQYF. Looking up the rest from reference TRBV5-1 and TRBJ2-7 gives the full variable domain: KAGVTQTPRYLIKTRGQQVTLSCSPISGHRSVSWYQQTPGQGLQFLFEYFSETQRNKGNFPGRFSGRQFSNSRSEMNVSTLELGDSALYLCASSNTGYTEQYFGPGTRLTVT.

The genes are TRBV7-9 and TRBJ2-5, with a weak D call TRBD2 (5 bases). The end of the DNA fits TRBJ2-7 better, so the J call may be wrong. The germline gives CDR1 SEHNR, CDR2 FQNEAQ (reference sequence). This CDR3 spans 14 amino acids. CDR3 DNA sequence: TGTGCCAGCAGCCTTCCACGGGAACCGTACGAGCAGTACTTC. Its protein product is CASSLPREPYEQYF.

The chain links TRBV18 to TRBJ1-3, with no clear D. The CDR3 runs to 16 residues. Germline values: CDR1 KGHSH, CDR2 LQKENI. Trimming pared 5 bases from V and 0 bases from J, leaving 14 bases between. In DNA form, the CDR3 reads TGTGCCAGCTCAGCATACGGCACAGACTCTGGAAACACCATATATTTT. Its protein is CASSAYGTDSGNTIYF.